This T cell receptor (beta chain) appears in the sequencing data of a study of human T cells and chemical hapten exposure (dated by TCRdb to the early 2020s). Looking at the study overall: Libraries were combined into a pool for sequencing, and differences in TCR yield between samples came mainly from small differences in library volumes within the pool. This study followed changes in the peripheral blood TCR repertoire in vivo during primary and secondary sensitization of alopecia patients to the hapten diphenylcyclopropenone (DPC). Both TCR alpha and TCR beta chains were sequenced from each blood RNA sample.

The library was obtained by RACE. Sequenced on a NextSeq 500. During library preparation, unique molecular identifiers were attached to individual cDNA molecules so that TCRs could be counted in a quantitative, reproducible way. The authors' pipeline ran thus. A median of about 87,000 TCRs per sample was observed, with a range of about 23,224 to 700,000. V, J and CDR3 annotation of the TCR reads was carried out using the Decombinator software suite. For the PS versus PT1 abundance plots, all samples were subsampled to the same number of TCRs (28,000). Expanded TCRs were defined as absent before sensitization and observed at least eight times at the 2-week time point. TCRdb reanalyzed the raw reads on its own, using fastp at Q25 for trimming and MiXCR for clone calling, and kept in-frame beta chains. Rows are unified per CDR3 protein, each entry keeping the most common DNA and genes. TCRdb's processing, not the authors' own work, is the source of the V and J calls. Within this sample are roughly 48,000 distinct CDR3 sequences, with almost 4.5% of them counted one time only. The ten biggest clones cover approximately 6.3% of the sample.

Overall study outcomes, separate from this receptor: Repeated subsampling changed both the strength of the expansion versus patch-test correlation and the threshold at which that correlation became significant. DPC sensitization did not change how many TCRs were above 1 in 1000 frequency, and no evidence was found of alterations in global repertoire structure.

This clonotype has ten or more counts. Its target antigen remains unknown. No clone much larger than this one lies a single base away; base qualities are absent. In light of the paper, this sample's time point label describes: healthy volunteer bleed at 2 weeks. Total RNA was extracted from unfractionated whole blood collected in Tempus Blood RNA tubes. Five healthy volunteers served as TCR sequencing controls and were bled at day 0, 2 weeks and 6 weeks. The junction carries 9 bases between V and J, which are trimmed by 3 bases and 4 bases respectively. The CDR3 numbers 14 residues from cysteine through phenylalanine. This entry keeps only the CDR3 DNA: 42 bases, framed from base 1. According to the germline V gene (reference sequence), CDR1 reads LNHDA and CDR2 reads SQIVND.

The material sequenced was whole blood. The chain employs TRBV19 and TRBJ1-4; a confident D gene designation cannot be given. The TCR comes from a human donor in good health. Some clones in this sample may be carry-over from other donors' samples. The nucleotide sequence is TGTGCCAGTAGTATGAAGAGCTATAATGAAAAACTGTTTTTT. Translated, this is CASSMKSYNEKLFF.